These 7 T cell receptor beta chains were sequenced from one sample in a study of cytotoxic CD8 clonotypes in ibrutinib-treated CLL. Data came from immunoSEQ multiplex PCR; TCRdb stores just in-frame clones and leaves some out. The top ten clones hold about 5.8% of a sample with roughly 300,000 clones, approximately 79% of them seen once. Here the sequenced sample was PBMCs, taken at disease progression, from a patient treated with ibrutinib. These receptors all stem from a human donor with chronic lymphocytic leukemia.

This clone was counted a few times. The chain couples TRBV28 to TRBJ2-1, with D tentatively TRBD1 or TRBD2 (5 bases each). Looked up from germline, CDR1 is MDHEN and CDR2 is SYDVKM. V was pared by 5 bases and J by 0 bases, with 14 bases between. The CDR3 has 16 amino acids. The CDR3 sequence: CASSGSGTSSYNEQFF. Written as DNA, the CDR3 is TGTGCCAGCAGTGGATCCGGGACCAGCTCCTACAATGAGCAGTTCTTC.

This clone was seen just once. The chain couples TRBV21-1 to TRBJ2-5; the table's D call TRBD1 went unverified against the DNA. TRBV21-1 is annotated as a pseudogene. The CDR3 spans 11 residues. CDR3 sequence (DNA): TGTGCCACAAACAGGGTGGTAACCCAGTACTTC. This gives the protein CATNRVVTQYF.

Note on this clone: The junction departs from germline at one end; a sequencing error may be responsible. The chain couples TRBV6-6 to TRBJ2-7; 9 nucleotides line up with TRBD1. In germline, CDR1 is MNHNY, CDR2 SVGAGI (reference sequence). The CDR3 covers 15 residues. The CDR3 loop is CAISESGGQGYEQYF. For the CDR3, the DNA is TGTGCCATCAGTGAGTCGGGGGGACAGGGTTACGAGCAGTACTTC.

V is TRBV27 and J is TRBJ1-2; the match to TRBD1 covers 10 bases. Germline CDR1 reads MNHEY; CDR2 reads SMNVEV (reference sequence). The CDR3 length is 14 residues. Trimming took 5 bases from V and 5 from J; bases not matched to a gene: 5. CDR3 amino acids: CASSPRQGAYGYTF. The CDR3 DNA reads as TGTGCCAGCAGTCCTAGACAGGGGGCGTATGGCTACACCTTC.

The genes are TRBV5-1 and TRBJ2-6, with D uncertain. This CDR3 is built from 14 residues. V lost 7 bases to trimming and J lost 2 bases, with 10 bases between them. CDR1 is SGHRS, CDR2 YFSETQ, per germline. The CDR3 DNA reads TGCGCCAGCTACACCCTCCCTGGGGCCAACGTCCTGACTTTC. It is translated as CASYTLPGANVLTF.

V and J are TRBV7-6 and TRBJ2-2; 8 bases align to TRBD1. Germline V gene lookup returns CDR1 SGHVS and CDR2 FNYEAQ. The CDR3 is 16 amino acids. V shed 4 bases, J shed 6 bases, and the junction held 10 bases outside the gene matches. The CDR3 coding sequence is TGTGCCAGCAGCTCCCCCTTCAGGGGGCAGGCCGGGGAGCTGTTTTTT. Amino acid sequence: CASSSPFRGQAGELFF.

This sequence joins TRBV6-5 and TRBJ2-3, with TRBD1 identical over 7 bases. The length of the CDR3 is 12 residues. Germline V lookup: CDR1 MNHEY, CDR2 SVGAGI. Trimming took 7 bases from V and 5 from J; bases not matched to a gene: 3. The CDR3 here is CASKRGQDTQYF. DNA for the CDR3: TGTGCCAGCAAAAGGGGGCAAGATACGCAGTATTTT.